The T cell receptor beta chain under discussion was sequenced for a study of T cell responses to AZD1222 COVID-19 vaccine. Using immunoSEQ multiplex PCR, the repertoire was profiled, and TCRdb retains in-frame clones only, with some absent. The table has about 100,000 clones, around 90% seen once. With 8 bases clipped from V and 6 bases from J, the junction kept 14 bases outside the gene matches. The germline V gene encodes CDR1 MNHEY and CDR2 SMNVEV (reference sequence). The CDR3 consists of 15 residues. The TCR was taken from an adult in good health. This specimen was peripheral blood, taken on day 0 of AZD1222 vaccination. V and J are TRBV27 and TRBJ2-7; 9 nucleotides align to TRBD1. CDR3 region: CASLPAGQGSGEQYF. For the CDR3, the DNA is TGTGCCAGCCTCCCGGCGGGACAGGGCTCAGGCGAGCAGTACTTC.